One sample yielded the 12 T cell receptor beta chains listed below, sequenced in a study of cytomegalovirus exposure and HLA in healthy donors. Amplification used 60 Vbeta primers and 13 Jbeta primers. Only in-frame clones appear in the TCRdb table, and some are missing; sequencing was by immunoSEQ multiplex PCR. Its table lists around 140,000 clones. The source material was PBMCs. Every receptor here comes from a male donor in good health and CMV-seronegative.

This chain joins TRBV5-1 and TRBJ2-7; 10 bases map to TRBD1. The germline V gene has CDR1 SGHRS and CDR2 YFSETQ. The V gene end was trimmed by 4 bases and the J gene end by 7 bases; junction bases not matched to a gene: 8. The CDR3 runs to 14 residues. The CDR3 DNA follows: TGCGCCAGCAGCCCCGGGACAGGGGTTCGGGAGCAGTACTTC. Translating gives CASSPGTGVREQYF.

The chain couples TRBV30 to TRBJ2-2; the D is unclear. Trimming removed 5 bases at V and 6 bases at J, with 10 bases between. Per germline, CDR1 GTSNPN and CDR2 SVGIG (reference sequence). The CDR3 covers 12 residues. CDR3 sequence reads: CAWYGEPGELFF. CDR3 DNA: TGTGCCTGGTACGGAGAACCCGGGGAGCTGTTTTTT.

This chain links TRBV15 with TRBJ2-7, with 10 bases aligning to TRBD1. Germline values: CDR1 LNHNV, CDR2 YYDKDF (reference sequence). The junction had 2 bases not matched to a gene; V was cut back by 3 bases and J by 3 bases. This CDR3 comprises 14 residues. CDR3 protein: CATSRDRGYYEQYF. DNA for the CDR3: TGTGCCACCAGCAGGGACAGGGGGTACTACGAGCAGTACTTC.

The CDR3 nucleotides are TGTGCCAGCAGCCCCCGAAGGGGGCTAACTCAGGACACTGAAGCTTTCTTT. Translating gives CASSPRRGLTQDTEAFF. This chain links TRBV7-2 with TRBJ1-1; 7 positions match TRBD1. CDR1 and CDR2 from the germline V gene are SGHTA and FQGNSA. The ends lost 5 bases at V and 3 bases at J; junction bases unmatched: 15. The CDR3 is made up of 17 amino acids.

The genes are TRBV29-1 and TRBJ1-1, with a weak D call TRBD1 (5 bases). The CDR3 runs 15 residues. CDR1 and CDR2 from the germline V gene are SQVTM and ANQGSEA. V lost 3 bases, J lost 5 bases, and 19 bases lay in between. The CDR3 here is CSVDGRGGLRTEAFF. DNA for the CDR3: TGCAGCGTTGACGGACGGGGGGGGTTGAGAACTGAAGCTTTCTTT. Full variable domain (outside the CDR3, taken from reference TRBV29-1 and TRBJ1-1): SAVISQKPSRDICQRGTSLTIQCQVDSQVTMMFWYRQQPGQSLTLIATANQGSEATYESGFVIDKFPISRPNLTFSTLTVSNMSPEDSSIYLCSVDGRGGLRTEAFFGQGTRLTVV.

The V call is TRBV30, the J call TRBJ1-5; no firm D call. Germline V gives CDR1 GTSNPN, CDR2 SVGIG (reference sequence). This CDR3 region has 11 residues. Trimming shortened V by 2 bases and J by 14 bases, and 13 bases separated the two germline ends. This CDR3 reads CAWSRRGSKHF. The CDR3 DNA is TGTGCCTGGAGTAGAAGAGGGAGCAAGCATTTT.

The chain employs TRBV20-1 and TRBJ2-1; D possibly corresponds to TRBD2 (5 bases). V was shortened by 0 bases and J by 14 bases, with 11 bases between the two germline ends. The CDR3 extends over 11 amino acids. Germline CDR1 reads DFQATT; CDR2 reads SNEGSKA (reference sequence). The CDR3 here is CSARDLQEEFF. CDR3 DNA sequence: TGCAGTGCTAGAGATCTTCAGGAGGAGTTCTTC.

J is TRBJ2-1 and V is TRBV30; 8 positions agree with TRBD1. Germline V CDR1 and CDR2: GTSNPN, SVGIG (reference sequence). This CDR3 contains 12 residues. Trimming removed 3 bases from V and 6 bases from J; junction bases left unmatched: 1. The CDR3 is CAWRTGGNEQFF. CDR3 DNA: TGTGCCTGGAGAACAGGGGGCAATGAGCAGTTCTTC.

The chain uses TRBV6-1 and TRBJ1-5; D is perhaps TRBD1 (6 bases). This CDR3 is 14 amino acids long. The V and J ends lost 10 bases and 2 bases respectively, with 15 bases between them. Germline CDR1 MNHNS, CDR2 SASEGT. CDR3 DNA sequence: TGTGCCACCCTCCGGGACACTCGCAATCAGCCCCAGCATTTT. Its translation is CATLRDTRNQPQHF.

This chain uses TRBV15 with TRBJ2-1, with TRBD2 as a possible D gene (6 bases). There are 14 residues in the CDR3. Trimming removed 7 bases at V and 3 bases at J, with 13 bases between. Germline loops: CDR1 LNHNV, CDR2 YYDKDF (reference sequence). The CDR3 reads CATNGGVGYNEQFF. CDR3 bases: TGTGCCACCAACGGGGGAGTCGGCTACAATGAGCAGTTCTTC.

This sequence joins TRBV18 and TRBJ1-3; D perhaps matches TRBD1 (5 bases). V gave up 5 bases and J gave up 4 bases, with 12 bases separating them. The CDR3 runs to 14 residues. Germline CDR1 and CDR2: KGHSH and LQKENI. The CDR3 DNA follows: TGTGCCAGCTCAGGGCCGGGACTAGGAAACACCATATATTTT. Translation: CASSGPGLGNTIYF. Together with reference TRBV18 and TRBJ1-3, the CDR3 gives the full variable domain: NAGVMQNPRHLVRRRGQEARLRCSPMKGHSHVYWYRQLPEEGLKFMVYLQKENIIDESGMPKERFSAEFPKEGPSILRIQQVVRGDSAAYFCASSGPGLGNTIYFGEGSWLTVV.

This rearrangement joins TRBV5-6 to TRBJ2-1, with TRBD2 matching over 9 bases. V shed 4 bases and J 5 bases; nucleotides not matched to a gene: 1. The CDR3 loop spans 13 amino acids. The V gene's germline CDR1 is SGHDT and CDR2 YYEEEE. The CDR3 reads CASSRLADNEQFF. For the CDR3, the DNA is TGTGCCAGCAGCAGACTAGCGGACAATGAGCAGTTCTTC.